These 6 T cell receptor beta chains originate from one sample sequenced in a study of early T cells in non-severe SARS-CoV-2 infection. TCRdb re-derived calls from the 5' RACE reads in MiXCR, one entry per CDR3 protein. The sample shows 20,000 to 25,000 distinct CDR3 sequences, around 4.5% of them seen only once. Sequencing was done on a sample of whole blood. The receptors shown here come from an adult who was a healthcare worker with PCR-confirmed SARS-CoV-2 infection or an uninfected control (not recorded which).

The genes are TRBV12-3 or TRBV12-4 and TRBJ2-2; TRBD2 might be the D (5 bases). The CDR3 is 13 amino acids. The ends were cut back, 6 bases at V and 5 bases at J, with 10 bases in the middle. Here the CDR3 reads CASRGGGTGELFF. CDR3 nucleotide sequence: TGTGCCAGCAGGGGTGGCGGGACCGGGGAGCTGTTTTTT.

This clonotype was seen repeatedly, ten times or more. The gene calls are TRBV9 and TRBJ2-6; D is ambiguous. V was trimmed by 4 bases and J by 4 bases, leaving 6 bases between them. The CDR3 is 13 amino acids. CDR1 and CDR2 from the germline V gene are SGDLS and YYNGEE. The CDR3 spells CASSNSGANVLTF. For the CDR3, the DNA is TGTGCCAGCAGCAATTCCGGGGCCAACGTCCTGACTTTC.

This clonotype was seen ten or more times. This chain links TRBV11-1 with TRBJ2-7, with a weak D call TRBD1 (6 bases). The V end was cut by 2 bases, the J end by 2 bases, with 13 bases between. The CDR3 is made up of 15 amino acids. The germline gives CDR1 SGHAT, CDR2 FQDESV (reference sequence). The CDR3 here is CASSLTQGFTYEQYF. The CDR3 DNA follows: TGTGCCAGCAGCTTAACTCAGGGGTTCACCTACGAGCAGTACTTC.

V gene TRBV4-2 combines with J gene TRBJ2-7; 7 nucleotides align to TRBD1. The CDR3 covers 16 residues. V lost 1 base to trimming and J lost 0 bases; unmatched junction nucleotides: 6. Germline V gene sequence: CDR1 LGHNA, CDR2 YNFKEQ. CDR3 bases: TGTGCCAGCAGCCAAGTATCGGGACAGAGCTCCTACGAGCAGTACTTC. It yields the protein CASSQVSGQSSYEQYF.

This clonotype was seen ten or more times. The chain links TRBV4-2 to TRBJ2-7, with 7 bases identical to TRBD2. Germline-derived CDR1 and CDR2 are LGHNA and YNFKEQ. The V gene end was trimmed by 1 base and the J gene end by 3 bases; junction bases not matched to a gene: 9. This CDR3 comprises 16 residues. For the CDR3, the DNA is TGTGCCAGCAGCCAAGGGGCGGGAGTACCCATCTACGAGCAGTACTTC. Protein: CASSQGAGVPIYEQYF.

Many counts were recorded for this clonotype. V is TRBV7-2 and J is TRBJ2-3; weak D call: TRBD2 (6 bases). Germline values: CDR1 SGHTA, CDR2 FQGNSA. V gave up 0 bases and J gave up 0 bases, with 13 bases separating them. The CDR3 runs 17 residues. The CDR3 protein is CASSLAPSAGSTDTQYF. CDR3 bases: TGTGCCAGCAGCTTAGCCCCCAGTGCGGGGAGCACAGATACGCAGTATTTT. Full variable domain (outside the CDR3, taken from reference TRBV7-2 and TRBJ2-3): GAGVSQSPSNKVTEKGKDVELRCDPISGHTALYWYRQSLGQGLEFLIYFQGNSAPDKSGLPSDRFSAERTGGSVSTLTIQRTQQEDSAVYLCASSLAPSAGSTDTQYFGPGTRLTVL.